This T cell receptor beta chain comes out of a study of blood T cell repertoires in COVID-19. Sequencing was performed with immunoSEQ multiplex PCR; in TCRdb, only in-frame clones are kept and a portion is missing. Of over 90,000 clones listed, approximately 84% were seen once; the top ten hold about 10%. The CDR3 runs 16 residues. Trimming removed 5 bases from V and 2 bases from J; junction bases left unmatched: 4. Germline V gene lookup returns CDR1 SNHLY and CDR2 FYNNEI. The chain carries TRBV2 and TRBJ1-3, with 12 positions matching TRBD1. Sequenced sample: peripheral blood. The sequence was collected from a man in his forties with active or convalescent COVID-19. The CDR3 is CASSRDRGRAGNTIYF. The CDR3 region has the DNA TGTGCCAGCAGTAGGGACAGGGGGCGAGCTGGAAACACCATATATTTT.